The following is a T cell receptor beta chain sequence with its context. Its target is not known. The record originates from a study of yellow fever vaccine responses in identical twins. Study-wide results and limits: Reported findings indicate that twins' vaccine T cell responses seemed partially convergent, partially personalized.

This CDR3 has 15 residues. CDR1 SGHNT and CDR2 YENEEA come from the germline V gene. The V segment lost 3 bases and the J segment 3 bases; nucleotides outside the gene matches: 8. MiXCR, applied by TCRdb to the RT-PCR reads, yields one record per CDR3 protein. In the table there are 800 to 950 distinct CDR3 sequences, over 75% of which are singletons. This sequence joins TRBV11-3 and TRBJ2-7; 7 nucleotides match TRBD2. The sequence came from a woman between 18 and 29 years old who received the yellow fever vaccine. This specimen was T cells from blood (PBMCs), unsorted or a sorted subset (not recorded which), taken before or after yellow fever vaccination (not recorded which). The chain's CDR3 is CASSFFAGADYEQYF. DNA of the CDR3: TGTGCCAGCAGCTTCTTTGCGGGAGCCGACTACGAGCAGTACTTC.